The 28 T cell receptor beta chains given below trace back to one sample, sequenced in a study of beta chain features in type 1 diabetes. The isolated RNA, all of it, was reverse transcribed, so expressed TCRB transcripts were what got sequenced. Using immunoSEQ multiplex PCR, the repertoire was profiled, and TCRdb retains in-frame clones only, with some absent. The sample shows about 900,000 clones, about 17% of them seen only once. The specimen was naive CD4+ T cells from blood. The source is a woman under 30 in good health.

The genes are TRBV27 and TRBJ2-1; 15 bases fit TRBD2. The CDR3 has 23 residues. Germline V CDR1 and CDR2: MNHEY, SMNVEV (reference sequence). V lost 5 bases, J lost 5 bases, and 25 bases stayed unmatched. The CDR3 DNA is TGTGCCAGCAGTGTAGGGCGGGGCACCGGGACTAGCGGGAGGCCACTCGCCCACAATGAGCAGTTCTTC. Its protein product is CASSVGRGTGTSGRPLAHNEQFF.

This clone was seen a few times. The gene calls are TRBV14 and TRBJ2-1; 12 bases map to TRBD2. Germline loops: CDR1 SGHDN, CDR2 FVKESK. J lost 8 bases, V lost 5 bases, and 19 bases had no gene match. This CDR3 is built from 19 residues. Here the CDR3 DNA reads TGTGCCAGCAGCGAACTCTGGCCCGGACTAGCGGGACCCGCTGATGAGCAGTTCTTC. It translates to CASSELWPGLAGPADEQFF.

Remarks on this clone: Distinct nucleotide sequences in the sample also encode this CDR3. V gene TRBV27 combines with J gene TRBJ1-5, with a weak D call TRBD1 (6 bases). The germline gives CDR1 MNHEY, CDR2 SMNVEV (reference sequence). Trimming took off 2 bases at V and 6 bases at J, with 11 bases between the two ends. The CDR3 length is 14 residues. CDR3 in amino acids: CASSLRQGSQPQHF. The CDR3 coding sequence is TGTGCCAGCAGTTTAAGGCAGGGGAGTCAGCCCCAGCATTTT.

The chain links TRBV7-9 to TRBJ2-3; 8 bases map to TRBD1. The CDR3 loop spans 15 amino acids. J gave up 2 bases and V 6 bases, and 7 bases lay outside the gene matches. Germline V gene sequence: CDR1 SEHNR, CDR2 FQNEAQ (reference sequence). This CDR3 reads CASRTDRGNTDTQYF. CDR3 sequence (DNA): TGTGCCAGCAGGACCGACAGGGGAAACACAGATACGCAGTATTTT.

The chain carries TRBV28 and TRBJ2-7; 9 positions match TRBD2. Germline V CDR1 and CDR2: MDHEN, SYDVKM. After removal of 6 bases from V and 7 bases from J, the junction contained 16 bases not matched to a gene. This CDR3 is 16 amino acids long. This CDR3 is CASSPYEVREGREQYF. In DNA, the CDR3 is TGTGCCAGCAGCCCCTATGAAGTGCGGGAGGGCCGAGAGCAGTACTTC.

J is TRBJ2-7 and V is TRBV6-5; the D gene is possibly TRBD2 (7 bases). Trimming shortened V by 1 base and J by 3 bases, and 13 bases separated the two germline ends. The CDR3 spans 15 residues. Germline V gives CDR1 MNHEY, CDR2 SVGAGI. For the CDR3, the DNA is TGTGCCAGCAGTTACTACAGGGAGGGGGGCTACGAGCAGTACTTC. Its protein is CASSYYREGGYEQYF.

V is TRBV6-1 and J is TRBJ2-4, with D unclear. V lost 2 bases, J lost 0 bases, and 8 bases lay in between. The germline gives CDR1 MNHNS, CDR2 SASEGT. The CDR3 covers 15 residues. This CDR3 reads CASSEMYVAKNIQYF. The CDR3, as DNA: TGTGCCAGCAGTGAAATGTATGTAGCCAAAAACATTCAGTACTTC.

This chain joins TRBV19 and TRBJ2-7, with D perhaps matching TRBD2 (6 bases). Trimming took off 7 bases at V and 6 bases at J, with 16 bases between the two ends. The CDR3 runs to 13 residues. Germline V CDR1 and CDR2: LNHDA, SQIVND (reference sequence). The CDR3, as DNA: TGTGCCAGTAACGGGGCGGGAACGGGCGAGCAGTACTTC. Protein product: CASNGAGTGEQYF.

CDR3 sequence reads: CASSFRDRANTEAFF. The CDR3, as DNA: TGTGCCAGCAGCTTCCGGGACAGGGCGAACACTGAAGCTTTCTTT. V is TRBV11-2 and J is TRBJ1-1, with TRBD1 identical over 9 bases. Germline-derived CDR1 and CDR2 are SGHAT and FQNNGV. CDR3 length: 15 amino acids. V shed 3 bases and J 1 base; nucleotides not matched to a gene: 3.

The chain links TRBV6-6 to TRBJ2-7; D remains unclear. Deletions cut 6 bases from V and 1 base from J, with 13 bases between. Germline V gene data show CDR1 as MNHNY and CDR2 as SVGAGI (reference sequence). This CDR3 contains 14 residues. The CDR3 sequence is CASSQFENSYEQYF. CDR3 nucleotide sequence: TGTGCCAGCAGCCAGTTCGAAAATTCCTACGAGCAGTACTTC.

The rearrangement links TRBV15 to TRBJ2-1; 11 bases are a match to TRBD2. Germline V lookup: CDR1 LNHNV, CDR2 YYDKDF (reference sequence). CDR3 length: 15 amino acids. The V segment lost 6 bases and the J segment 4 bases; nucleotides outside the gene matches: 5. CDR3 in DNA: TGTGCCACCAGTCGGACTAGCGGGTTTTACAATGAGCAGTTCTTC. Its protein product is CATSRTSGFYNEQFF.

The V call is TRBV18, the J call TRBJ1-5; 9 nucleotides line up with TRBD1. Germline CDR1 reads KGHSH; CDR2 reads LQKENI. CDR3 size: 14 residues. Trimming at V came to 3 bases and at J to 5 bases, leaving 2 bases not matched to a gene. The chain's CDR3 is CASSPGTGYQPQHF. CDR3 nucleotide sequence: TGTGCCAGCTCACCCGGGACAGGGTATCAGCCCCAGCATTTT.

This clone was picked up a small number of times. The CDR3 DNA reads as TGTGCCATCAGTGAGCGGACAGGGAACACTGAAGCTTTCTTT. Its translation: CAISERTGNTEAFF. V gene TRBV10-3 combines with J gene TRBJ1-1; 7 positions match TRBD1. V shed 2 bases, J shed 1 base, and the junction held 1 base outside the gene matches. This CDR3 has 14 residues. Germline CDR1 is ENHRY and CDR2 is SYGVKD.

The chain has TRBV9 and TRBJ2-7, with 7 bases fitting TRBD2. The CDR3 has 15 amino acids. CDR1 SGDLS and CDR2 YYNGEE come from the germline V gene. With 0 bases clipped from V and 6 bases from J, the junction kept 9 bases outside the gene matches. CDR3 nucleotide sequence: TGTGCCAGCAGCGTAGGGGAGGGGATCTGGCGCGAGCAGTACTTC. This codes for CASSVGEGIWREQYF.

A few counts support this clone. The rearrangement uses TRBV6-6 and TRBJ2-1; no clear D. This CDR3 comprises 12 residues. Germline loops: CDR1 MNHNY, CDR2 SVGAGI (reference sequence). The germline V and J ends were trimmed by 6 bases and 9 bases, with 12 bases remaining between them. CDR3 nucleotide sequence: TGTGCCAGCAGCCCGAGATCACGTGAGCAGTTCTTC. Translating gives CASSPRSREQFF.

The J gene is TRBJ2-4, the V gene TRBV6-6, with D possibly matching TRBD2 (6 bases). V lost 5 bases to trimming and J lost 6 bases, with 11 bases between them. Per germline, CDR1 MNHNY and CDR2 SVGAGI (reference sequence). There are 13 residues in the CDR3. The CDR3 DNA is TGTGCCAGCAGTCCCTTCGGGGGAAACATTCAGTACTTC. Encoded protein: CASSPFGGNIQYF.

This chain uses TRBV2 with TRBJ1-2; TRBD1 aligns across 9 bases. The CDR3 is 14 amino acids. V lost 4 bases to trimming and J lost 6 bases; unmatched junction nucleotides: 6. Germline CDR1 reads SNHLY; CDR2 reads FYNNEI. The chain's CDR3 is CASSGGTGTHGYTF. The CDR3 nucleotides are TGTGCCAGCAGTGGCGGGACAGGGACGCATGGCTACACCTTC.

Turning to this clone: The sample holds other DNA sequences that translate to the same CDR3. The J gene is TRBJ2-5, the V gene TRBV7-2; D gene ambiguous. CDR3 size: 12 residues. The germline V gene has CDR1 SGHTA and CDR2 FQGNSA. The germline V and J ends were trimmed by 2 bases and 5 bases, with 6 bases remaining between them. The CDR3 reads CASSLIRETQYF. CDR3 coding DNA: TGTGCCAGCAGCTTAATCCGGGAGACCCAGTACTTC.

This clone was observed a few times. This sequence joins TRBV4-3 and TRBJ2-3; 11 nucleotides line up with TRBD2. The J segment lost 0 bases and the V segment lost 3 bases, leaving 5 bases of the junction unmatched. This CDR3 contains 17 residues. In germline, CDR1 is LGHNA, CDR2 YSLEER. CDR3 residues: CASSHLSGRASTDTQYF. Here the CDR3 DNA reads TGCGCCAGCAGCCACCTTAGCGGGAGGGCCAGCACAGATACGCAGTATTTT.

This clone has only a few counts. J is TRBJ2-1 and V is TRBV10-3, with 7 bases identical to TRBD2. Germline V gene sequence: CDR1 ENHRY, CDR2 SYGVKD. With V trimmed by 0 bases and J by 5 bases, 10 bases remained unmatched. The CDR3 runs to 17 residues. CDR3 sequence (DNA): TGTGCCATCAGTGAGTCCGAGGGGCTAGCGGCCCACAATGAGCAGTTCTTC. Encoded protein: CAISESEGLAAHNEQFF.

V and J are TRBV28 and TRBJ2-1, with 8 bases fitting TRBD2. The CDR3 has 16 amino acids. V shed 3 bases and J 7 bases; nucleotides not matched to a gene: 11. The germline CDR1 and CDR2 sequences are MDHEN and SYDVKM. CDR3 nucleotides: TGTGCCAGCAGTTTCCCCGCCTTAGCGGGAAGGAATGAGCAGTTCTTC. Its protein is CASSFPALAGRNEQFF.

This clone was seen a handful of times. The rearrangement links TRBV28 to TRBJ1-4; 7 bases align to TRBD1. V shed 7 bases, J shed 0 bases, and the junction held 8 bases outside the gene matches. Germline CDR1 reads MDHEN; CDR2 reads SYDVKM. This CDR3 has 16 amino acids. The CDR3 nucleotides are TGTGCCAGCAAACCGACAGGGTATGCAACTAATGAAAAACTGTTTTTT. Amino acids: CASKPTGYATNEKLFF.

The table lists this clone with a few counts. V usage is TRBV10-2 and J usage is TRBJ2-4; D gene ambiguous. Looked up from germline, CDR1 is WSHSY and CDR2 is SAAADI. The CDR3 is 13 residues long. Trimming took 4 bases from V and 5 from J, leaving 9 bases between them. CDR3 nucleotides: TGCGCCAGCAGTGCGGCAGCAGAAAACATTCAGTACTTC. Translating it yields CASSAAAENIQYF.

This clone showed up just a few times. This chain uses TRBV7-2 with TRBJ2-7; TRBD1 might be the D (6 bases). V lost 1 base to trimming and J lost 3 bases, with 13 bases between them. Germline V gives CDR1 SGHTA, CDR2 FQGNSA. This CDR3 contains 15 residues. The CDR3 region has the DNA TGTGCCAGCAGCTTAGTTGGGACAAACAACTACGAGCAGTACTTC. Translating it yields CASSLVGTNNYEQYF.

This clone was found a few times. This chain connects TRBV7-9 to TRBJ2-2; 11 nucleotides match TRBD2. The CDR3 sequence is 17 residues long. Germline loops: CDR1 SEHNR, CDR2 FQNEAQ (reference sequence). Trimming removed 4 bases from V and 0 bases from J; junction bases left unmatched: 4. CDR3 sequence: CASSSRLAGTNTGELFF. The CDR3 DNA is TGTGCCAGCAGCTCCCGACTAGCGGGAACGAACACCGGGGAGCTGTTTTTT.

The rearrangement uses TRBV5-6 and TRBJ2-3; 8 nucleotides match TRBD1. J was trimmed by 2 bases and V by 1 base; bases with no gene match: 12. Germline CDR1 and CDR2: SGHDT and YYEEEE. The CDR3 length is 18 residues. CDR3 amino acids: CASSLPGTGGRYTDTQYF. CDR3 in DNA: TGTGCCAGCAGCTTGCCCGGGACAGGCGGCAGATACACAGATACGCAGTATTTT. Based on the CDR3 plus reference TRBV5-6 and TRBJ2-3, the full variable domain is DAGVTQSPTHLIKTRGQQVTLRCSPKSGHDTVSWYQQALGQGPQFIFQYYEEEERQRGNFPDRFSGHQFPNYSSELNVNALLLGDSALYLCASSLPGTGGRYTDTQYFGPGTRLTVL.

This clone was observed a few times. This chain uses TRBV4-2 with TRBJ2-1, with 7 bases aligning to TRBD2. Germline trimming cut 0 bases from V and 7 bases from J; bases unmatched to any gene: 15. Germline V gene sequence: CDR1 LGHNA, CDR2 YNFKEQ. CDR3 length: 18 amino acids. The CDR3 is CASSQDRSGGRDWNEQFF. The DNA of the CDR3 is TGTGCCAGCAGCCAAGATCGTTCGGGCGGGAGAGATTGGAATGAGCAGTTCTTC.

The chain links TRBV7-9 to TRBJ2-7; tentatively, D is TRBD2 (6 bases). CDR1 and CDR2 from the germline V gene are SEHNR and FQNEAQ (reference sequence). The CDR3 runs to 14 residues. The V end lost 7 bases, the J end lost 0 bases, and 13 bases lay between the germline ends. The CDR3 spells CASKEQAGSYEQYF. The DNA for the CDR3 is TGTGCCAGCAAGGAACAAGCGGGCTCCTACGAGCAGTACTTC.